One sample yielded the 23 T cell receptor beta chains listed below, sequenced in a study of shared clonotypes between healthy human individuals. Using immunoSEQ multiplex PCR, the repertoire was profiled, and TCRdb retains in-frame clones only, with some absent. This table has approximately 590,000 clones, nearly 97% appearing once. CD45RO-negative, CCR7-selected cells formed the naive CD8 fraction, which excluded terminally differentiated effector memory CD45RA+ cells. Material for sequencing was naive CD8+ T cells sorted from blood. The receptors shown here come from a woman in her 30s in good health.

This clone was found once. The chain combines TRBV28 with TRBJ1-5, with D unclear. The CDR3 runs to 14 residues. Germline V gene data show CDR1 as MDHEN and CDR2 as SYDVKM. With 5 bases removed from V and 0 bases from J, the gap between germline ends came to 8 bases. In nucleotides, the CDR3 is TGTGCCAGCAGTCGGGCTTATAGCAATCAGCCCCAGCATTTT. It is translated as CASSRAYSNQPQHF.

J is TRBJ2-1 and V is TRBV9, with D perhaps matching TRBD1 (5 bases). CDR3 size: 13 residues. Trimming removed 0 bases from V and 5 bases from J, with 6 bases in between. Per the germline V gene, CDR1 is SGDLS and CDR2 is YYNGEE. The CDR3 loop reads CASSVEGNNEQFF. The CDR3 nucleotides read TGTGCCAGCAGCGTAGAGGGGAACAATGAGCAGTTCTTC.

The rearrangement uses TRBV13 and TRBJ2-7, with 9 bases lining up with TRBD1. Germline V gene lookup returns CDR1 PRHDT and CDR2 FYEKMQ (reference sequence). V shed 1 base and J 4 bases; nucleotides not matched to a gene: 5. The CDR3 sequence is 15 residues long. CDR3 sequence: CASSLAGQGSYEQYF. In nucleotides, the CDR3 is TGTGCCAGCAGCTTAGCGGGACAGGGCTCTTACGAGCAGTACTTC.

This clone was found once. The rearrangement links TRBV2 to TRBJ2-7, with TRBD1 matching 8 bases. The CDR3 extends over 14 amino acids. Germline V gene sequence: CDR1 SNHLY, CDR2 FYNNEI. V trimming: 6 bases; J trimming: 5 bases; junction bases outside the gene matches: 9. The CDR3 bases are TGTGCCAGCAGCGGACAGGGAACGGCAAACGAGCAGTACTTC. This encodes CASSGQGTANEQYF.

This clone was counted once. The rearrangement uses TRBV27 and TRBJ2-7; D is unclear. CDR1 MNHEY and CDR2 SMNVEV come from the germline V gene (reference sequence). Trimming shortened V by 6 bases and J by 4 bases, and 22 bases separated the two germline ends. CDR3 length equals 16 residues. CDR3 sequence: CASSSSHGVFGYEQYF. DNA for the CDR3: TGTGCCAGCAGCTCCAGCCATGGGGTCTTCGGGTACGAGCAGTACTTC.

This chain links TRBV6-6 with TRBJ2-5, with 8 bases matching TRBD1. The J segment lost 5 bases and the V segment lost 8 bases, leaving 13 bases of the junction unmatched. The CDR3 has 15 amino acids. CDR1 and CDR2 from the germline V gene are MNHNY and SVGAGI (reference sequence). Written as DNA, the CDR3 is TGTGCCAGCCGGGCATCGGACAGGGAAAGGGAGACCCAGTACTTC. It specifies CASRASDRERETQYF.

This chain links TRBV29-1 with TRBJ2-7; 8 bases agree with TRBD2. V was pared by 6 bases and J by 6 bases, with 10 bases of the junction left unmatched. CDR1 SQVTM and CDR2 ANQGSEA come from the germline V gene. The CDR3 has 13 amino acids. Written as DNA, the CDR3 is TGCAGCGTCCTCCTTGGACTAGCTGGCGAGCAGTACTTC. Its protein product is CSVLLGLAGEQYF.

This clone was observed a handful of times. This chain connects TRBV29-1 to TRBJ2-1, with D perhaps TRBD2 (6 bases). Per germline, CDR1 SQVTM and CDR2 ANQGSEA. The CDR3 is 15 amino acids. V was clipped by 6 bases and J by 2 bases, with 17 bases between them. The CDR3 loop is CSVGGIMGTYNEQFF. The CDR3 DNA is TGCAGCGTCGGGGGAATCATGGGCACCTACAATGAGCAGTTCTTC.

V is TRBV11-2 and J is TRBJ2-7; 10 bases line up with TRBD2. The V and J ends lost 5 bases and 3 bases, in that order; junction bases with no gene match: 7. CDR1 is SGHAT and CDR2 is FQNNGV in the germline V gene. The CDR3 has 15 residues. The CDR3 is CASSPGTSAYYEQYF. CDR3 coding DNA: TGTGCCAGCAGCCCCGGGACTAGCGCGTACTACGAGCAGTACTTC. Full variable domain (remainder filled in from reference TRBV11-2 and TRBJ2-7): EAGVAQSPRYKIIEKRQSVAFWCNPISGHATLYWYQQILGQGPKLLIQFQNNGVVDDSQLPKDRFSAERLKGVDSTLKIQPAKLEDSAVYLCASSPGTSAYYEQYFGPGTRLTVT.

The chain combines TRBV6-1 with TRBJ1-5; TRBD1 is a possible D gene (5 bases). Germline-derived CDR1 and CDR2 are MNHNS and SASEGT. This CDR3 is built from 15 residues. The V and J ends lost 6 bases and 4 bases respectively, with 16 bases between them. The chain's CDR3 is CASRGTESLNQPQHF. The CDR3, as DNA: TGTGCCAGCAGGGGGACCGAAAGCCTTAATCAGCCCCAGCATTTT.

The table lists this clone with a count of one. This CDR3 reads CASRPQGISYEQYF. Here the CDR3 DNA reads TGTGCCAGCAGGCCACAGGGGATATCCTACGAGCAGTACTTC. The chain links TRBV27 to TRBJ2-7; TRBD1 matches 7 bases. The V segment lost 6 bases and the J segment 1 base; nucleotides outside the gene matches: 6. The CDR3 spans 14 residues. Germline-derived CDR1 and CDR2 are MNHEY and SMNVEV (reference sequence).

The chain carries TRBV10-1 and TRBJ2-5; TRBD2 aligns across 8 bases. This CDR3 contains 15 residues. Germline trimming cut 2 bases from V and 5 bases from J; bases unmatched to any gene: 7. Germline loops: CDR1 WNHNN, CDR2 SYGVQD (reference sequence). CDR3 residues: CASSERREVTETQYF. CDR3 bases: TGCGCCAGCAGTGAGCGGCGGGAGGTAACGGAGACCCAGTACTTC.

The CDR3 sequence: CASNLAGRAYEQYF. DNA of the CDR3: TGTGCCAGCAACCTCGCGGGACGGGCTTACGAGCAGTACTTC. This chain uses TRBV6-1 with TRBJ2-7; possibly TRBD2 for D (6 bases). The CDR3 contains 14 residues. V lost 7 bases to trimming and J lost 4 bases, with 17 bases between them. Germline CDR1 and CDR2: MNHNS and SASEGT.

The chain links TRBV6-5 to TRBJ1-2; D ambiguous. Germline CDR1 MNHEY, CDR2 SVGAGI. The CDR3 runs to 15 residues. The V gene lost 2 bases and the J gene lost 0 bases, with 10 bases spanning the gap. CDR3 in amino acids: CASSYAGQSNYGYTF. CDR3 DNA sequence: TGTGCCAGCAGTTACGCCGGGCAATCTAACTATGGCTACACCTTC.

The rearrangement joins TRBV5-6 to TRBJ1-1; TRBD1 might be the D (5 bases). The germline V gene has CDR1 SGHDT and CDR2 YYEEEE. V lost 5 bases and J 4 bases, leaving 21 bases between the germline ends. The CDR3 sequence is 16 residues long. CDR3 sequence (DNA): TGTGCCAGCAGTGCTCCGGGGGTCGCGGGATTCACTGAAGCTTTCTTT. Its translation: CASSAPGVAGFTEAFF.

V and J are TRBV28 and TRBJ2-1, with 13 bases fitting TRBD2. The V gene's germline CDR1 is MDHEN and CDR2 SYDVKM. J gave up 8 bases and V 8 bases, and 6 bases lay outside the gene matches. This CDR3 spans 14 amino acids. CDR3 sequence (DNA): TGTGCCAGCGCCGGACTAGCGGGAGTATATGAGCAGTTCTTC. It encodes CASAGLAGVYEQFF.

This chain joins TRBV27 and TRBJ2-7; D not resolved. Per germline, CDR1 MNHEY and CDR2 SMNVEV (reference sequence). Trimming shortened V by 8 bases and J by 3 bases, and 14 bases separated the two germline ends. This CDR3 region has 13 residues. The CDR3 bases are TGTGCCAGCGCCCAGAGAGTAAACTACGAGCAGTACTTC. It specifies CASAQRVNYEQYF.

The chain links TRBV29-1 to TRBJ1-2; 8 bases are shared with TRBD1. V was pared by 6 bases and J by 3 bases, with 9 bases of the junction left unmatched. This CDR3 is built from 14 residues. CDR1 is SQVTM and CDR2 is ANQGSEA in the germline V gene. CDR3 sequence (DNA): TGCAGCGTGGAAAGTGAGACAGGGGACTATGGCTACACCTTC. Translation: CSVESETGDYGYTF. The variable domain in full, with the rest retrieved from reference TRBV29-1 and TRBJ1-2, is SAVISQKPSRDICQRGTSLTIQCQVDSQVTMMFWYRQQPGQSLTLIATANQGSEATYESGFVIDKFPISRPNLTFSTLTVSNMSPEDSSIYLCSVESETGDYGYTFGSGTRLTVV.

The sample holds one count of this clone. The J gene is TRBJ2-3, the V gene TRBV27, with a weak D call TRBD1 (6 bases). V lost 2 bases, J lost 2 bases, and 17 bases lay in between. Germline assignment: CDR1 MNHEY and CDR2 SMNVEV (reference sequence). CDR3 length: 17 residues. The CDR3 DNA sequence: TGTGCCAGCAGTTTACAACAGGGAGAGTGGGACACAGATACGCAGTATTTT. Translating gives CASSLQQGEWDTDTQYF.

The chain has TRBV7-8 and TRBJ1-1, with D tentatively TRBD1 (5 bases). The germline gives CDR1 SGHVS, CDR2 FQNEAQ. V was clipped by 5 bases and J by 4 bases, with 17 bases between them. The CDR3 covers 15 residues. CDR3 protein: CASSPGGELGTEAFF. CDR3 in DNA: TGTGCCAGCAGCCCTGGGGGGGAATTAGGCACTGAAGCTTTCTTT.

This chain uses TRBV7-9 with TRBJ2-5; 10 nucleotides line up with TRBD1. Germline CDR1 SEHNR, CDR2 FQNEAQ (reference sequence). Trimming at V came to 3 bases and at J to 5 bases, leaving 6 bases not matched to a gene. The CDR3 sequence is 15 residues long. CDR3 sequence (DNA): TGTGCCAGCAGCTTCCGGGACAGGGGATTCGAGACCCAGTACTTC. Translation: CASSFRDRGFETQYF. The full variable domain, completed using reference TRBV7-9 and TRBJ2-5, is DTGVSQNPRHKITKRGQNVTFRCDPISEHNRLYWYRQTLGQGPEFLTYFQNEAQLEKSRLLSDRFSAERPKGSFSTLEIQRTEQGDSAMYLCASSFRDRGFETQYFGPGTRLLVL.

The chain couples TRBV19 to TRBJ1-5; D is undetermined. This CDR3 contains 14 residues. Germline V gives CDR1 LNHDA, CDR2 SQIVND (reference sequence). V was trimmed by 7 bases and J by 0 bases, leaving 10 bases between them. CDR3 in DNA: TGTGCCAGTAATCCAATAAGTAGCAATCAGCCCCAGCATTTT. It encodes CASNPISSNQPQHF.

V usage is TRBV16 and J usage is TRBJ2-2; D ambiguous. Trimming cost V 0 bases and J 7 bases, with 6 bases left between them. This CDR3 is built from 13 residues. The germline V gene encodes CDR1 KGHSY and CDR2 FQNENV. CDR3 sequence (DNA): TGTGCCAGCAGCCAATCTGTAGGCGGGGAGCTGTTTTTT. Its protein is CASSQSVGGELFF.